The entry that follows covers one TCR beta chain sequence. No antigen is known for it. This record comes from a study of graft-versus-host responses after intestinal transplantation. Profiled with immunoSEQ multiplex PCR; TCRdb holds only in-frame clones, not every one. The table has 15,000 to 20,000 clones, around three quarters seen once. Germline-derived CDR1 and CDR2 are MDHEN and SYDVKM. The CDR3 is made up of 15 amino acids. The V gene end was trimmed by 4 bases and the J gene end by 4 bases; junction bases not matched to a gene: 9. Notes on the study in general: Some GvH clones were seen earlier in gut or blood, suggesting intestinal origin.

Lamina propria and intraepithelial lymphocytes were released by processing graft tissue. The rearrangement links TRBV28 to TRBJ2-5, with TRBD2 matching over 7 bases. The TCR comes from a human patient who received an intestinal transplant, so some T cells may come from the graft donor. This sample comprised ileum tissue, obtained approximately 20 days after intestinal transplant. For the CDR3, the DNA is TGTGCCAGCAGTTCGAGGGTACTAGCGAGAGAGACCCAGTACTTC. Residues: CASSSRVLARETQYF.